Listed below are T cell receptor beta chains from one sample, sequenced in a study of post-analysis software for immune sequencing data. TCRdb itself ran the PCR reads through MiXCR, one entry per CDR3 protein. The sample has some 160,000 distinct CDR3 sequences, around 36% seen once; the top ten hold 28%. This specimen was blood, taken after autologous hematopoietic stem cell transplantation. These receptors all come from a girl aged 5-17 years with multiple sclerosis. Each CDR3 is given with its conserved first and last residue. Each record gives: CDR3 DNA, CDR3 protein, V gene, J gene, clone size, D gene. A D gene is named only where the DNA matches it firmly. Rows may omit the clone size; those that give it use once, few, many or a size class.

CDR3 DNA: TGCAGCGCCGACGGCTTCACAGATACGCAGTATTTT
CDR3 protein: CSADGFTDTQYF
V gene: TRBV29-1
J gene: TRBJ2-3
clone size: NA
D gene: NA

CDR3 DNA: TGTGCCAGCAGGTCATTGGGACAGTCTTATGGCTACACCTTC
CDR3 protein: CASRSLGQSYGYTF
V gene: TRBV6-2/TRBV6-3
J gene: TRBJ1-2
clone size: NA
D gene: TRBD1

CDR3 DNA: TGTGCCAGCAGGTATAGCACAGATACGCAGTATTTT
CDR3 protein: CASRYSTDTQYF
V gene: TRBV12-3/TRBV12-4
J gene: TRBJ2-3
clone size: few
D gene: NA

CDR3 DNA: TGTGCCAGCAGCGTAGGGACTAGCGGGGTTAGTGAGCAGTTCTTC
CDR3 protein: CASSVGTSGVSEQFF
V gene: TRBV9
J gene: TRBJ2-1
clone size: many
D gene: TRBD2

CDR3 DNA: TGTGCCAGCAGCCCGGTGGGACTAGCGGGAGAGGGTGAGCAGTTCTTC
CDR3 protein: CASSPVGLAGEGEQFF
V gene: TRBV9
J gene: TRBJ2-1
clone size: NA
D gene: TRBD2

CDR3 DNA: TGTGCCAGTAGTAGGGCTAGCGGGTACAATGAGCAGTTCTTC
CDR3 protein: CASSRASGYNEQFF
V gene: TRBV19
J gene: TRBJ2-1
clone size: few
D gene: TRBD2

CDR3 DNA: TGCAGTGCTAAGGGAATCTTGAGCAATCAGCCCCAGCATTTT
CDR3 protein: CSAKGILSNQPQHF
V gene: TRBV20-1
J gene: TRBJ1-5
clone size: NA
D gene: NA

CDR3 DNA: TGTGCCAGCAGTGCAACCGGGACAGGGGGCCTCTCTGGGGCCAACGTCCGGACTTTC
CDR3 protein: CASSATGTGGLSGANVRTF
V gene: TRBV27
J gene: TRBJ2-6
clone size: NA
D gene: TRBD1

CDR3 DNA: TGTGCCACCAGTGCCCTGAACAATGAGCAGTTCTTC
CDR3 protein: CATSALNNEQFF
V gene: TRBV24-1
J gene: TRBJ2-1
clone size: NA
D gene: NA

CDR3 DNA: TGCAGTGCTAGAGTACCGTGGGCCTCCACAGATACGCGGTATTTT
CDR3 protein: CSARVPWASTDTRYF
V gene: TRBV20-1
J gene: TRBJ2-3
clone size: NA
D gene: NA

CDR3 DNA: TGTGCCACCAGTGACCCTAGGACTAGCGGGAATTTAAAAAATGAGCAGTTCTTC
CDR3 protein: CATSDPRTSGNLKNEQFF
V gene: TRBV24-1
J gene: TRBJ2-1
clone size: NA
D gene: TRBD2

CDR3 DNA: TGTGCCAGCAGATCTTACGACAGACACAATGAGCAGTTCTTC
CDR3 protein: CASRSYDRHNEQFF
V gene: TRBV28
J gene: TRBJ2-1
clone size: NA
D gene: NA

CDR3 DNA: TGCAGTGCTAGTTCGGGGATGAACACTGAAGCTTTCTTT
CDR3 protein: CSASSGMNTEAFF
V gene: TRBV20-1
J gene: TRBJ1-1
clone size: few
D gene: NA

CDR3 DNA: TGTGCCAGCTCCCGATGCCAGAGCTGCTCTGGGGCCAACGTCCTGACTTTC
CDR3 protein: CASSRCQSCSGANVLTF
V gene: TRBV9
J gene: TRBJ2-6
clone size: NA
D gene: NA

CDR3 DNA: TGCAGTGCTCAGACTAGCGGGAGTCGGTACGAGCAGTACTTC
CDR3 protein: CSAQTSGSRYEQYF
V gene: TRBV20-1
J gene: TRBJ2-7
clone size: NA
D gene: TRBD2